This TCR beta chain came from a study of human T cells and chemical hapten exposure. In the study overall: Weekly administration of diphenylcyclopropenone to the scalp of patients continued throughout the roughly 23-week study. Epicutaneous patch tests delivered 0.01% DPC to the upper back, with evaluation at 6 days.

Each CDR3 protein gets one entry after TCRdb re-called the RACE reads with MiXCR. The repertoire holds 150,000 or so distinct CDR3 sequences, with more than 12% as singletons. As for time point: patch test 1, 2 weeks after DPC sensitization. The sample's treatment: therapeutic diphenylcyclopropenone sensitization with weekly scalp DPC. This CDR3 has 13 amino acids. V gave up 6 bases and J gave up 0 bases, with 9 bases separating them. CDR1 and CDR2 from the germline V gene are SNHLY and FYNNEI. This clonotype came up a few times. The TCR was taken from a woman aged 25 to 39 with alopecia areata. Some clones in this sample may be carry-over from other donors' samples. The rearrangement links TRBV2 to TRBJ2-7; D remains ambiguous. The sequenced sample was whole blood, obtained in connection with sensitization to the hapten diphenylcyclopropenone (DPC). For the CDR3, the DNA is TGTGCCAGCAGAGTCACCAGCTCCTACGAGCAGTACTTC. This translates into CASRVTSSYEQYF. The entire variable domain, with the rest obtained from reference TRBV2 and TRBJ2-7, is as follows: EPEVTQTPSHQVTQMGQEVILRCVPISNHLYFYWYRQILGQKVEFLVSFYNNEISEKSEIFDDQFSVERPDGSNFTLKIRSTKLEDSAMYFCASRVTSSYEQYFGPGTRLTVT.